A selection of T cell receptor beta chains follows, all from one sample in a study of T cell responses to AZD1222 COVID-19 vaccine. Sequenced by immunoSEQ multiplex PCR; TCRdb stores in-frame clones only, minus some. Here the sample spans approximately 130,000 clones, nearly 95% being singletons. Sample: peripheral blood, taken on day 0 of AZD1222 vaccination. These receptors came from an adult in good health. Each CDR3 is given with its conserved first and last residue. A D gene is named only where the DNA matches it firmly. Rows give clone size only sometimes, using once, few, many, or a class for an expanded clone.

.,TRBD2,TRBV7-9,TRBJ2-4,TGTGCCAGCAGCTCCTTTAGCGGGGGTAAAAACATTCAGTACTTC,CASSSFSGGKNIQYF
.,.,TRBV27,TRBJ1-5,TGTGCCAGCAGTCCTGGGGGGAGCAATCAGCCCCAGCATTTT,CASSPGGSNQPQHF
once,.,TRBV7-8,TRBJ1-3,TGTGCCAGCAGCTTAGGAGGCGCGGCGAGGGGAAACACCATATATTTT,CASSLGGAARGNTIYF
.,TRBD1,TRBV6-1,TRBJ1-1,TGTGCCAGCAGTGAAGGTCCAGGGGGCGCTTTGGGCACTGAAGCTTTCTTT,CASSEGPGGALGTEAFF
.,.,TRBV30,TRBJ1-5,TGTGCCTGGAGCGACAGGAGTGATCAGCCCCAGCATTTT,CAWSDRSDQPQHF
.,.,TRBV9,TRBJ1-2,TGTGCCAGCAGCGTAGCTACGAACGACCGGGTGGATGGCTACACCTTC,CASSVATNDRVDGYTF
.,.,TRBV29-1,TRBJ2-1,TGCAGCGTTGACCCCTCCCCCCCGGGTGAGCAGTTCTTC,CSVDPSPPGEQFF
.,.,TRBV11-2,TRBJ1-1,TGTGCCAGCAGTTGGGGTAGCGGCCGCAACACTGAAGCTTTCTTT,CASSWGSGRNTEAFF
.,.,TRBV6-5,TRBJ2-3,TGTGCCAGCAGTTACGTCCTAGCGTCAGATACGCAGTATTTT,CASSYVLASDTQYF
.,.,TRBV6-5,TRBJ1-2,TGTGCCAGCAGTTACTCGAACGGTGGGGATGGCTACACCTTC,CASSYSNGGDGYTF
.,.,TRBV2,TRBJ1-1,TGTGCCAGCAGTCAGGGGCTGAACACTGAAGCTTTCTTT,CASSQGLNTEAFF
.,TRBD1,TRBV6-5,TRBJ1-2,TGTGCCAGCACCCGCCTTGGACAGGGCGATGGCTACACCTTC,CASTRLGQGDGYTF
.,TRBD1,TRBV6-1,TRBJ1-1,TGTGCCAGCAGTGAAGCCGGGGATGAAGTGGGACAGTACCAAGGCACTGAAGCTTTCTTT,CASSEAGDEVGQYQGTEAFF
.,.,TRBV6-5,TRBJ1-5,TGTGCCAGCAGCAAGTGGGCAGGAAATCAGCCCCAGCATTTT,CASSKWAGNQPQHF
.,.,TRBV7-9,TRBJ1-5,TGTGCCAGCAGCGAACAGGATAGCAATCAGCCCCAGCATTTT,CASSEQDSNQPQHF
.,TRBD1,TRBV12-5,TRBJ2-1,TGTGCTAGTGGTTTGGTTACAGGGGGGTCTCTCAATGAGCAGTTCTTC,CASGLVTGGSLNEQFF
.,.,TRBV3-1/TRBV3-2,TRBJ1-5,TGTGCCAGCAGCCAAGACCTCGATCAGCCCCAGCATTTT,CASSQDLDQPQHF
.,.,TRBV7-9,TRBJ1-4,TGTGCCAGCAGCTTAGTCGCCTCACTCGGTGAAAAACTGTTTTTT,CASSLVASLGEKLFF
.,TRBD2,TRBV18,TRBJ2-7,TGTGCCAGCTCACCACGGTTTCTCGGACTAGCGGGGGTCCACGAGCAGTACTTC,CASSPRFLGLAGVHEQYF
.,.,TRBV2,TRBJ2-2,TGTGCCAGCAGTGACAGTTCGAAGACCGGGGAGCTGTTTTTT,CASSDSSKTGELFF
.,TRBD1,TRBV6-5,TRBJ1-6,TGTGCCAGCAGTCTACGACAGGGGTATAATTCACCCCTCCACTTT,CASSLRQGYNSPLHF
.,.,TRBV4-1,TRBJ1-3,TGCGCCAGCAGCCAAAGAGCAGGAAGTGGAAACACCATATATTTT,CASSQRAGSGNTIYF
.,.,TRBV9,TRBJ1-1,TGTGCCAGCAGCGTAGGAATGGGGGTGGCTGAAGCTTTCTTT,CASSVGMGVAEAFF
.,.,TRBV5-3,TRBJ1-5,TGTGCCAGAAGGCCAGGCTCCAATCAGCCCCAGCATTTT,CARRPGSNQPQHF
.,.,TRBV12-3/TRBV12-4,TRBJ1-4,TGTGCCAGCAGCCTGCCGGGGGAAAGGGAACTGTTTTTT,CASSLPGERELFF
.,.,TRBV6-2/TRBV6-3,TRBJ2-1,TGTGCCAGCAGTTACATCCCTAGCGTCTACAATGAGCAGTTCTTC,CASSYIPSVYNEQFF
few,.,TRBV5-5,TRBJ1-1,TGTGCCAGCAGCTTAAGTGGGAGGGGCACTGAAGCTTTCTTT,CASSLSGRGTEAFF
.,.,TRBV6-5,TRBJ1-2,TGTGCCAGCAGCCCCGGTCAGATCCATGGCTACACCTTC,CASSPGQIHGYTF
.,.,TRBV5-1,TRBJ1-3,TGCGCCAGCAGCTTCCGAGGGGGTACTGGAAACACCATATATTTT,CASSFRGGTGNTIYF
.,.,TRBV4-2,TRBJ1-4,TGTGCCAGCAGCCAAGAACCCCAGGGAGCTAATGAAAAACTGTTTTTT,CASSQEPQGANEKLFF
.,.,TRBV7-9,TRBJ1-5,TGTGCCAGCAGCTTAGGGGCCGGCGAACTTAGCAATCAGCCCCAGCATTTT,CASSLGAGELSNQPQHF
.,.,TRBV11-2,TRBJ1-1,TGTGCCAGCAGCTTATATGTCACTACCGAAGCTTTCTTT,CASSLYVTTEAFF
.,TRBD1,TRBV19,TRBJ1-2,TGTGCCAGTAGTTTCCGGACAGGGGGTGCGGGCTATGGCTACACCTTC,CASSFRTGGAGYGYTF
.,.,TRBV6-5,TRBJ1-4,TGTGCCAGCAGTCCTCTAAGGGGCACTAATGAAAAACTGTTTTTT,CASSPLRGTNEKLFF
.,.,TRBV11-2,TRBJ1-6,TGTGCCAGCAGCTTAGCCGGCAGGGATTCACCCCTCCACTTT,CASSLAGRDSPLHF
once,TRBD1,TRBV11-3,TRBJ1-1,TGTGCCAGCAGCCCTGGGACAGGGACTGGAAACACTGAAGCTTTCTTT,CASSPGTGTGNTEAFF
once,TRBD1,TRBV7-2,TRBJ2-7,TGTGCCAGCAGCTTCAGACAGGGGGGTTACGAGCAGTACTTC,CASSFRQGGYEQYF